A selection of T cell receptor beta chains follows, all from one sample in a study of blood T cell repertoires in COVID-19. The repertoire was sequenced with immunoSEQ multiplex PCR; TCRdb's copy has only in-frame clones and lacks some. The sample includes roughly 190,000 clones, 88% of them seen just once. The sample consisted of peripheral blood. The receptors originated from a human donor in a cohort sampled during active COVID-19. The CDR3 runs from the conserved cysteine through the conserved F or W. The D gene is left open where the match is weak. Size values are once, few and many counts, or a class for expanded clones, and some rows have none.

J	size	V	D	CDR3	DNA
TRBJ2-2	NA	TRBV12-3/TRBV12-4	NA	CASSPSGELFF	TGTGCCAGCAGTCCCTCCGGGGAGCTGTTTTTT
TRBJ1-2	NA	TRBV9	TRBD1	CASSVGSEQGSYGYTF	TGTGCCAGCAGCGTAGGGTCAGAACAGGGGAGCTATGGCTACACCTTC
TRBJ1-2	NA	TRBV10-3	NA	CAISEGSGANYGYTF	TGTGCCATCAGTGAGGGGTCTGGAGCTAACTATGGCTACACCTTC
TRBJ1-5	NA	TRBV4-3	TRBD1	CASSQRTGLGQPQHF	TGCGCCAGCAGCCAGCGGACAGGGCTTGGTCAGCCCCAGCATTTT
TRBJ2-7	NA	TRBV27	TRBD1	CASRYRGGYEQYF	TGTGCCAGCAGATACAGGGGCGGCTACGAGCAGTACTTC
TRBJ1-1	NA	TRBV28	TRBD1	CASSLAGGSSGTEAFF	TGTGCCAGCAGTTTGGCAGGGGGCTCTTCTGGTACTGAAGCTTTCTTT
TRBJ1-1	NA	TRBV11-2	TRBD1	CASTRDRGPLEAFF	TGTGCCAGCACCCGGGACAGGGGGCCGCTTGAAGCTTTCTTT
TRBJ2-1	NA	TRBV5-1	NA	CASSPTIVRAHHNEQFF	TGCGCCAGCAGCCCAACGATCGTCAGGGCGCACCACAATGAGCAGTTCTTC
TRBJ1-2	NA	TRBV15	NA	CATSRDITPSGYTF	TGTGCCACCAGCAGAGACATTACCCCTAGCGGCTACACCTTC
TRBJ2-5	NA	TRBV2	NA	CASSKGIAEETQYF	TGTGCCAGCAGTAAGGGGATAGCGGAAGAGACCCAGTACTTC
TRBJ2-1	NA	TRBV7-2	NA	CASSLSSRVEQFF	TGTGCCAGCAGCTTGTCTAGCCGGGTTGAGCAGTTCTTC
TRBJ2-2	NA	TRBV4-1	NA	CASSHTGPGELFF	TGCGCCAGCAGCCACACAGGGCCCGGGGAGCTGTTTTTT
TRBJ2-5	NA	TRBV4-3	TRBD2	CASSQSGLADQETQYF	TGCGCCAGCAGCCAGTCAGGACTAGCGGACCAAGAGACCCAGTACTTC
TRBJ2-2	NA	TRBV6-5	TRBD2	CASRLAGGNTGELFF	TGTGCCAGCAGATTAGCGGGGGGGAACACCGGGGAGCTGTTTTTT
TRBJ2-7	NA	TRBV18	NA	CASSPERHYEQYF	TGTGCCAGCTCACCGGAGCGGCACTACGAGCAGTACTTC
TRBJ1-5	NA	TRBV21-1	NA	CASSSRQASNQPQHF	TGTGCCAGCAGCAGTAGACAGGCGAGCAATCAGCCCCAGCATTTT
TRBJ2-1	NA	TRBV28	TRBD2	CASSALAGGEQFF	TGTGCCAGCAGTGCACTAGCGGGAGGGGAGCAGTTCTTC
TRBJ1-1	NA	TRBV12-3/TRBV12-4	NA	CASCTFMNTEAFF	TGTGCCAGCTGTACATTTATGAACACTGAAGCTTTCTTT
TRBJ1-1	few	TRBV6-2/TRBV6-3	NA	CASSYVRGSWDTEAFF	TGTGCCAGCAGTTACGTGAGAGGGAGTTGGGACACTGAAGCTTTCTTT
TRBJ2-1	NA	TRBV24-1	TRBD1	CATSDRKRDRGADEQFF	TGTGCCACCAGTGATCGTAAACGGGACAGGGGAGCTGATGAGCAGTTCTTC
TRBJ2-7	NA	TRBV3-1/TRBV3-2	NA	CASSQDEGYEQYF	TGTGCCAGCAGCCAAGATGAGGGCTACGAGCAGTACTTC
TRBJ2-7	NA	TRBV6-5	TRBD1	CASSYRGPGQGYEQYF	TGTGCCAGCAGTTACCGGGGGCCGGGACAGGGCTACGAGCAGTACTTC
TRBJ2-7	NA	TRBV11-2	TRBD1	CASTAPIGTGGPYEQYF	TGTGCCAGCACCGCTCCGATCGGGACAGGGGGTCCCTACGAGCAGTACTTC
TRBJ2-5	NA	TRBV30	TRBD2	CAWSSAGPETQYF	TGTGCCTGGAGCTCAGCGGGGCCAGAGACCCAGTACTTC
TRBJ1-6	NA	TRBV27	NA	CASSLSAGSYNSPLHF	TGTGCCAGCAGTTTATCAGCGGGCTCCTATAATTCACCCCTCCACTTT